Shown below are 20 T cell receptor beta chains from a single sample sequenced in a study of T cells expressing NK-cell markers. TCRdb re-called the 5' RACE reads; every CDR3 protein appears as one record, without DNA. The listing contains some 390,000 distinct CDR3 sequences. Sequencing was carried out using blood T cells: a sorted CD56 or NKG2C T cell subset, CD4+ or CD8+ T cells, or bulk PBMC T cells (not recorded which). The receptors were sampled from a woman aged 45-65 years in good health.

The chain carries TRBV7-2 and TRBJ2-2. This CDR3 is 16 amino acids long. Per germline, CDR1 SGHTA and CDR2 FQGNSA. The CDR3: CASDPSGSLGTGELFF.

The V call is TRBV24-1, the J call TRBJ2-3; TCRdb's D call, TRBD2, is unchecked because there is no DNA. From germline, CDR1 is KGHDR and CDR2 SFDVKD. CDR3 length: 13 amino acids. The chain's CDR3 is CATARGSTDTQYF.

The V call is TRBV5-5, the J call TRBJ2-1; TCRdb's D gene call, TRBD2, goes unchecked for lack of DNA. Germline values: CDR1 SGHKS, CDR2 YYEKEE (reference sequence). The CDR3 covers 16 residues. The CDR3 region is CASSLAVAGGYNEQFF.

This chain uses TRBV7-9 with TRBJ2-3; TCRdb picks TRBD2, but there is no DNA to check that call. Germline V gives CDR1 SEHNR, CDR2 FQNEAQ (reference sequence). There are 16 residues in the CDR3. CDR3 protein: CASSRTGTSGRDTQYF.

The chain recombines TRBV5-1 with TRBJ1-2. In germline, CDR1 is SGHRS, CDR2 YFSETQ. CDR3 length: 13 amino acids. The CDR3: CASSLEGFNGYTF.

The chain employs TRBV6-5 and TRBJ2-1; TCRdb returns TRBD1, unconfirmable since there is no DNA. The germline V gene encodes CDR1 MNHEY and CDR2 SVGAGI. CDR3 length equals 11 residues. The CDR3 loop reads CSVRARNEQFF.

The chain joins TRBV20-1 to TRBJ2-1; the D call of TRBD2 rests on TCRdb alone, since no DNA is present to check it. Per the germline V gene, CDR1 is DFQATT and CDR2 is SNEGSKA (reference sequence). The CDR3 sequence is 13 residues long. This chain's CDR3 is CSATRTSGLAPFF.

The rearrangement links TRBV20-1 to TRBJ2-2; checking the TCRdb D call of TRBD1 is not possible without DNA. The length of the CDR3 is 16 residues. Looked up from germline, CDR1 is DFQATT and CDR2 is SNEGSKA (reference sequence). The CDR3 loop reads CSARPQDRQSTGELFF.

The CDR3 reads CASSYGTPGAQAFF. The chain carries TRBV6-5 and TRBJ1-1. CDR3 length equals 14 residues. In germline, CDR1 is MNHEY, CDR2 SVGAGI.

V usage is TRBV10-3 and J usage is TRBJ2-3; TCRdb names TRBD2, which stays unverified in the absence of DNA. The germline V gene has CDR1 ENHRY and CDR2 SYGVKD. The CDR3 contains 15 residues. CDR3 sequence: CAISDRVPPTDTQYF.

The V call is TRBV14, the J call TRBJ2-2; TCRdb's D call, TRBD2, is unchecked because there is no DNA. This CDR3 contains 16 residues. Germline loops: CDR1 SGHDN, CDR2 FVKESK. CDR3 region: CASSQRSGSVGGELFF.

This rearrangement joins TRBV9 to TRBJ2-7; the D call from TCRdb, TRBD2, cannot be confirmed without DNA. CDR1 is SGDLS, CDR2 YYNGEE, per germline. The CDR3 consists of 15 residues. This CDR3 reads CASSPRTSGIYEQYF.

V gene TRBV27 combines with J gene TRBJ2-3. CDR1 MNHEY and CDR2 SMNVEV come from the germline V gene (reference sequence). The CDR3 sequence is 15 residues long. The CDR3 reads CASSLERPNTDTQYF.

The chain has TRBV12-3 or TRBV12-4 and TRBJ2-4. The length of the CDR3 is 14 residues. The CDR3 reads CASSPILAKNIQYF.

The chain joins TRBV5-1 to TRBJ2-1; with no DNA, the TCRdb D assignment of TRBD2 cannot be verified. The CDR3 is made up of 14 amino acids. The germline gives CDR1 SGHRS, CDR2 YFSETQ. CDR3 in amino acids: CASTRQGTYNEQFF.

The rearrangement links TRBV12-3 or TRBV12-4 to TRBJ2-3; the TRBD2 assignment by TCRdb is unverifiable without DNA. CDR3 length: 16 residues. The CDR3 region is CASSPGLAAYTDTQYF.

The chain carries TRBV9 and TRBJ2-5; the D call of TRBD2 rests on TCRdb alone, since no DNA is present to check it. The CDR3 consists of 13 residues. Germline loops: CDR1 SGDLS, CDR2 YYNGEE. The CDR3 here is CASSVVWEETQYF.

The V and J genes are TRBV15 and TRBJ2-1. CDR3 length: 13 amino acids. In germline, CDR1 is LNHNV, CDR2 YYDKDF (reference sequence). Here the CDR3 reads CATSRVGFNEQFF.

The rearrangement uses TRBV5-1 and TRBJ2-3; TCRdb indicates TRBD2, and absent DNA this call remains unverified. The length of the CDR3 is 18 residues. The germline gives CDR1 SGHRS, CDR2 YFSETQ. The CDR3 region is CASRAGPVQGLNTDTQYF. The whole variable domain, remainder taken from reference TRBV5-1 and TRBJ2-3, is KAGVTQTPRYLIKTRGQQVTLSCSPISGHRSVSWYQQTPGQGLQFLFEYFSETQRNKGNFPGRFSGRQFSNSRSEMNVSTLELGDSALYLCASRAGPVQGLNTDTQYFGPGTRLTVL.

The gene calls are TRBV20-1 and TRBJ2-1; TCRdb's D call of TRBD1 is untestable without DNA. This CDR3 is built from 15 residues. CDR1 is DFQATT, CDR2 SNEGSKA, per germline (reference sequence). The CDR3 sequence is CSARKGGGRYNEQFF.